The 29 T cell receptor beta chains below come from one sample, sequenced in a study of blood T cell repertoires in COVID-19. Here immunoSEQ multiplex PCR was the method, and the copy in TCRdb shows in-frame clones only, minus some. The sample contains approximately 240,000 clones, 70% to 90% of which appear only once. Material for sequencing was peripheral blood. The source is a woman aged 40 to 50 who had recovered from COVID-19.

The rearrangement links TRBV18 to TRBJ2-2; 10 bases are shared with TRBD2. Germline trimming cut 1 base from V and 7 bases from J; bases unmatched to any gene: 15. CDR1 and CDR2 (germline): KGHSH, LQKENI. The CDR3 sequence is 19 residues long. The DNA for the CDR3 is TGTGCCAGCTCACCACACGAAATGGCTAGCGGGAGTGCCGACGGGGAGCTGTTTTTT. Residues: CASSPHEMASGSADGELFF.

The CDR3 sequence is CASSLGLERLEQFF. The CDR3 DNA reads TGTGCCAGCAGCTTAGGTCTTGAGAGGCTTGAGCAGTTCTTC. This chain connects TRBV7-2 to TRBJ2-1; D call uncertain. The V end was cut by 1 base, the J end by 9 bases, with 13 bases between. Germline CDR1 is SGHTA and CDR2 is FQGNSA. The CDR3 is made up of 14 amino acids.

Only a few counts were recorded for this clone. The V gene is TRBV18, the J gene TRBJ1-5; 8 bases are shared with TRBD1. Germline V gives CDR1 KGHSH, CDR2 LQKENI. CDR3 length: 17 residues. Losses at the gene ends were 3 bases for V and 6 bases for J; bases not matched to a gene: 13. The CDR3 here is CASSPASRTGSPQPQHF. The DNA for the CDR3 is TGTGCCAGCTCACCCGCCTCCAGGACAGGGTCCCCTCAGCCCCAGCATTTT.

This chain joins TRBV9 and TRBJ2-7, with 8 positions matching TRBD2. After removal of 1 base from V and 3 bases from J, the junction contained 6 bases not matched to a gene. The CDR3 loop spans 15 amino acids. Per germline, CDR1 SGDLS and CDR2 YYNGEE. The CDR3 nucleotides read TGTGCCAGCAGCGTATCGGGAGGGGTAGGCTACGAGCAGTACTTC. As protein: CASSVSGGVGYEQYF.

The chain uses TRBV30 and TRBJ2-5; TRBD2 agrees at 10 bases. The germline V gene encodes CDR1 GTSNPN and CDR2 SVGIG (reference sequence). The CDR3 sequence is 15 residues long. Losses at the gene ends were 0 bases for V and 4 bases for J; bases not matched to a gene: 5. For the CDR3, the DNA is TGTGCCTGGAGTGTAGCTAGCGGGAGAGGAGAGACCCAGTACTTC. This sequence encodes CAWSVASGRGETQYF.

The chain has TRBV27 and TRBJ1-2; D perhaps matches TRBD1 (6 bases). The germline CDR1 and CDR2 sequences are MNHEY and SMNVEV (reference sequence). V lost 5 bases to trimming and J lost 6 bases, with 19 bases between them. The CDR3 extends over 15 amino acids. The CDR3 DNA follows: TGTGCCAGCAGTATGACCCCAGGGGCAGGGGATGGCTACACCTTC. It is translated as CASSMTPGAGDGYTF.

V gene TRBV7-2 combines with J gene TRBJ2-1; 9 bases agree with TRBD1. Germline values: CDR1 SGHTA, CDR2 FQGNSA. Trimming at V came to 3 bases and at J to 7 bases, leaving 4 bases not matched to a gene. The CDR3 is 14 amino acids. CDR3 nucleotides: TGTGCCAGCAGCTTCCGACAGGGGGGTAATGAGCAGTTCTTC. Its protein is CASSFRQGGNEQFF.

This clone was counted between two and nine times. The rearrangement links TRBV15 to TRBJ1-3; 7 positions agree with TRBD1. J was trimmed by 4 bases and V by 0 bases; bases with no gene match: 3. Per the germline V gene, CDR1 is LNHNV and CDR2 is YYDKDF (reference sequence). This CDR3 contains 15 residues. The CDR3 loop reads CATSREPGQGNTIYF. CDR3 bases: TGTGCCACCAGCAGAGAACCGGGACAGGGAAACACCATATATTTT.

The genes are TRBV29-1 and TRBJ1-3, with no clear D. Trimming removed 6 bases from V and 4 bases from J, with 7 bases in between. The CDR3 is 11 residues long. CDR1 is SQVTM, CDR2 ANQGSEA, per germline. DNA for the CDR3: TGCAGCGTAGCCGTAGGAAACACCATATATTTT. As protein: CSVAVGNTIYF.

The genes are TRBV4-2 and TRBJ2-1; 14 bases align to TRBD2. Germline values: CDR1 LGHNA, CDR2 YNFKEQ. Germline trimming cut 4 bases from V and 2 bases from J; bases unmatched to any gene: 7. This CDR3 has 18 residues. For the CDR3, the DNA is TGTGCCAGCAGCCGAGGGACTAGCGGGAGCTACACCTACAATGAGCAGTTCTTC. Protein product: CASSRGTSGSYTYNEQFF.

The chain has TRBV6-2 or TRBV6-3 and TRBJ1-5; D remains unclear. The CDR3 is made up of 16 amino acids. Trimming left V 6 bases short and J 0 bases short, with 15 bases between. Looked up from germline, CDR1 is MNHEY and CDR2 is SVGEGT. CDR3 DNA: TGTGCCAGCAGCCTAATCGGACTCCTTAGCAATCAGCCCCAGCATTTT. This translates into CASSLIGLLSNQPQHF.

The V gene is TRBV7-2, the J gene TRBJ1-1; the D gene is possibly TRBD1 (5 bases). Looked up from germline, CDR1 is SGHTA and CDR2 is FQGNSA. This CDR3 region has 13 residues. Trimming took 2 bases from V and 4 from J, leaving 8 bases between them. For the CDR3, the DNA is TGTGCCAGCAGCTTAACGGGGGGCACTGAAGCTTTCTTT. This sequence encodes CASSLTGGTEAFF.

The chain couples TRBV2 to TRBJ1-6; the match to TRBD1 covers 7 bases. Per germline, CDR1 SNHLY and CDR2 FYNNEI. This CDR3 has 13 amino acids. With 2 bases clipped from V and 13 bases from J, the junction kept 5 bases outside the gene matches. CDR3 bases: TGTGCCAGCAGTGAATGGGGACAGATTCCCCTCCACTTT. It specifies CASSEWGQIPLHF.

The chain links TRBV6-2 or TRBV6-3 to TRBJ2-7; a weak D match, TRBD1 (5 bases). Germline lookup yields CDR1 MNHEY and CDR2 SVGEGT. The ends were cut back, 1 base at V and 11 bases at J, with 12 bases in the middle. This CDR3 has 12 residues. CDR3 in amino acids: CASSYFGARKYF. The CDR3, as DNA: TGTGCCAGCAGTTACTTTGGGGCTCGAAAGTACTTC.

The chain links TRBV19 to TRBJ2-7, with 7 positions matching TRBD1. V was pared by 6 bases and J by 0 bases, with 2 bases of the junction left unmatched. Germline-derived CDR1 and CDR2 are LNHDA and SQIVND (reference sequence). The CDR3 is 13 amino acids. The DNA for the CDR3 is TGTGCCAGTAGCAGGGGGAGCTCCTACGAGCAGTACTTC. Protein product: CASSRGSSYEQYF.

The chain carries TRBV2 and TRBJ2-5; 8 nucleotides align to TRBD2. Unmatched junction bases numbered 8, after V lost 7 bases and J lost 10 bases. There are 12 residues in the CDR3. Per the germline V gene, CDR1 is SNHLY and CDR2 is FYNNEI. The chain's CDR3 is CASTSGGGYQYF. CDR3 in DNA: TGTGCCAGCACCTCCGGGGGGGGGTACCAGTACTTC. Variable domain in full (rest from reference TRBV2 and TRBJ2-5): EPEVTQTPSHQVTQMGQEVILRCVPISNHLYFYWYRQILGQKVEFLVSFYNNEISEKSEIFDDQFSVERPDGSNFTLKIRSTKLEDSAMYFCASTSGGGYQYFGPGTRLLVL.

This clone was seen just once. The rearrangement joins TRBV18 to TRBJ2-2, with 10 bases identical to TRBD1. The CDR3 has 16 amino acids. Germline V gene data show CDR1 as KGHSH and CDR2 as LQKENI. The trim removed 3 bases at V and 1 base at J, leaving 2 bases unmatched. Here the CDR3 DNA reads TGTGCCAGCTCACCCCGGACAGGGGGGAACACCGGGGAGCTGTTTTTT. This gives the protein CASSPRTGGNTGELFF.

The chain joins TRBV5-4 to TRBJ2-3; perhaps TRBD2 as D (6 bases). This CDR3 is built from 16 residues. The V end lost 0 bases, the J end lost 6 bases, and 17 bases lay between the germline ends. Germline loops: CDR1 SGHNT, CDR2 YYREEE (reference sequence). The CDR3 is CASSLAGTPRADTQYF. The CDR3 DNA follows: TGTGCCAGCAGCTTGGCTGGGACTCCTCGGGCTGATACGCAGTATTTT.

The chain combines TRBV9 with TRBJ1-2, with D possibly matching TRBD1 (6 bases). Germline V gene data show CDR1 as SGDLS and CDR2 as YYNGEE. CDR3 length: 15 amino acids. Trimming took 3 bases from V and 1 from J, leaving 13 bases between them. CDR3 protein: CASSDRVQGNYGYTF. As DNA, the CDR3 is TGTGCCAGCAGCGACAGGGTTCAGGGTAACTATGGCTACACCTTC. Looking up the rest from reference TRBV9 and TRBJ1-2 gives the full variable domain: DSGVTQTPKHLITATGQRVTLRCSPRSGDLSVYWYQQSLDQGLQFLIQYYNGEERAKGNILERFSAQQFPDLHSELNLSSLELGDSALYFCASSDRVQGNYGYTFGSGTRLTVV.

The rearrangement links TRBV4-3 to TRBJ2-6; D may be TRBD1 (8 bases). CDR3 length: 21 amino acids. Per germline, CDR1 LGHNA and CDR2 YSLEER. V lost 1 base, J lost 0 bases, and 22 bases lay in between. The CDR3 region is CASSQGGRDRSVYSGANVLTF. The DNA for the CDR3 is TGCGCCAGCAGCCAAGGGGGGAGGGACAGGTCAGTTTACTCTGGGGCCAACGTCCTGACTTTC.

CDR3 sequence: CASSPWGSTITTSYNEQFF. CDR3 coding DNA: TGTGCCAGTAGCCCCTGGGGCAGCACTATTACAACCTCCTACAATGAGCAGTTCTTC. The genes are TRBV19 and TRBJ2-1; tentative D call: TRBD1 (5 bases). The CDR3 is 19 residues long. Germline V CDR1 and CDR2: LNHDA, SQIVND (reference sequence). Trimming cost V 6 bases and J 0 bases, with 24 bases left between them.

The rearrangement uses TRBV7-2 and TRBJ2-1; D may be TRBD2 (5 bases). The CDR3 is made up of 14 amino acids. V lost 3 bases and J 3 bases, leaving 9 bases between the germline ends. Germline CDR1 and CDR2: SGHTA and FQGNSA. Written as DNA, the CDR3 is TGTGCCAGCAGCTTCTTCGGGATCTACAATGAGCAGTTCTTC. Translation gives CASSFFGIYNEQFF.

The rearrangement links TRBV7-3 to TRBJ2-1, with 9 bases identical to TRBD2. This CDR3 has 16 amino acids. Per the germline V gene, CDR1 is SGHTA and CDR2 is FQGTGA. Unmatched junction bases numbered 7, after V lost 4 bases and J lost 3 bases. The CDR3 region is CASSSSSGKGYNEQFF. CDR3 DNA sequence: TGTGCCAGCAGCTCCTCTAGCGGGAAGGGCTACAATGAGCAGTTCTTC.

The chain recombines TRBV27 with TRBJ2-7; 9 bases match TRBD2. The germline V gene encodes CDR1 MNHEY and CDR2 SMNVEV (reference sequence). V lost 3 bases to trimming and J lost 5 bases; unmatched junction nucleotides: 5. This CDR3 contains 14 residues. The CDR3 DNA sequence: TGTGCCAGCAGTTTGATAGCGGGAGTAAACGAGCAGTACTTC. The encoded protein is CASSLIAGVNEQYF.

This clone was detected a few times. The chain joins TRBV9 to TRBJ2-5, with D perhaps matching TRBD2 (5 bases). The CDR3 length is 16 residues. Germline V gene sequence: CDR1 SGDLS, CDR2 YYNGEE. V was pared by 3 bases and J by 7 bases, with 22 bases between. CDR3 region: CASSDLPRNGKVTQYF. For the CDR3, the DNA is TGTGCCAGCAGCGACCTCCCCCGGAACGGGAAGGTGACCCAGTACTTC. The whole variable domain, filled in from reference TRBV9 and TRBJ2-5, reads DSGVTQTPKHLITATGQRVTLRCSPRSGDLSVYWYQQSLDQGLQFLIQYYNGEERAKGNILERFSAQQFPDLHSELNLSSLELGDSALYFCASSDLPRNGKVTQYFGPGTRLLVL.

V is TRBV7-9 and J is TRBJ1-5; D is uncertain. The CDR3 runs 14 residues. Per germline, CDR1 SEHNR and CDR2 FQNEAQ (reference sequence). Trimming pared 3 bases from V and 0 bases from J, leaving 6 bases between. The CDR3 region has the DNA TGTGCCAGCAGCTTCGGGTTTAGCAATCAGCCCCAGCATTTT. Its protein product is CASSFGFSNQPQHF.

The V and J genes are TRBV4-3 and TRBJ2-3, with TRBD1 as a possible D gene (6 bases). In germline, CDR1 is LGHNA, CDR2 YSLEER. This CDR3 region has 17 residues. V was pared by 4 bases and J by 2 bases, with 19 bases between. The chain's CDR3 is CASSRRWKDSPTDTQYF. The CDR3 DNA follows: TGCGCCAGCAGCCGACGATGGAAGGACAGCCCCACAGATACGCAGTATTTT.

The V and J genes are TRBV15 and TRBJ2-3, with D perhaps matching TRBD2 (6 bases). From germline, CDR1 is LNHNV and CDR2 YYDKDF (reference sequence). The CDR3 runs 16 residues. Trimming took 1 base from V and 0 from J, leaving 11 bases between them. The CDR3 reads CATSRGVSGSTDTQYF. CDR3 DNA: TGTGCCACCAGCAGAGGAGTTAGCGGAAGCACAGATACGCAGTATTTT. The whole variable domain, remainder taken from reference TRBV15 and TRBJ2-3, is DAMVIQNPRYQVTQFGKPVTLSCSQTLNHNVMYWYQQKSSQAPKLLFHYYDKDFNNEADTPDNFQSRRPNTSFCFLDIRSPGLGDTAMYLCATSRGVSGSTDTQYFGPGTRLTVL.

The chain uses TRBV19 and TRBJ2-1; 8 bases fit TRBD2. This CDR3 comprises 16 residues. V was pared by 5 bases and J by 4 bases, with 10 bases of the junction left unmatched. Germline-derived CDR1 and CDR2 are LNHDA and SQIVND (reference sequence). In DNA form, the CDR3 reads TGTGCCAGTAGTCTTACTAGCGGAGGAGCATACAATGAGCAGTTCTTC. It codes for CASSLTSGGAYNEQFF.